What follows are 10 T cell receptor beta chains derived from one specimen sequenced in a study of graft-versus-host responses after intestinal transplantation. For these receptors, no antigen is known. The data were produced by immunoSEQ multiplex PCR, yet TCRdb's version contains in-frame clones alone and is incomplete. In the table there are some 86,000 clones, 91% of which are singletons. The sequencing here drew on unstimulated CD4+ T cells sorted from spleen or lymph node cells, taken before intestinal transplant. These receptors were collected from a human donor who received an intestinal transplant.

This CDR3 reads CASSPPVGGGLNYGYTF. CDR3 nucleotide sequence: TGTGCCAGCTCACCACCAGTGGGTGGGGGCTTAAACTATGGCTACACCTTC. The genes are TRBV18 and TRBJ1-2; D is perhaps TRBD1 (6 bases). Trimming stripped 0 bases from V and 2 bases from J, with 16 bases between. CDR1 and CDR2 (germline): KGHSH, LQKENI. The length of the CDR3 is 17 residues.

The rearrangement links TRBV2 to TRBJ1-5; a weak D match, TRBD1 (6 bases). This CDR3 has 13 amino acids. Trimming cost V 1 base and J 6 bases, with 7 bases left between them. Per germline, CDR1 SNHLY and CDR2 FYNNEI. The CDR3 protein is CASSEVGAQPQHF. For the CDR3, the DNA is TGTGCCAGCAGTGAAGTGGGGGCTCAGCCCCAGCATTTT.

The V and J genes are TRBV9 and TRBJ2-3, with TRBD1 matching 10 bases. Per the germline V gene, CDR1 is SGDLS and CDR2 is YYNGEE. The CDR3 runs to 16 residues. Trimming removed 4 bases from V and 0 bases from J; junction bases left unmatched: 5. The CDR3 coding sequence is TGTGCCAGCAGCTCACCGGGACAGGGGAGCACAGATACGCAGTATTTT. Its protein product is CASSSPGQGSTDTQYF.

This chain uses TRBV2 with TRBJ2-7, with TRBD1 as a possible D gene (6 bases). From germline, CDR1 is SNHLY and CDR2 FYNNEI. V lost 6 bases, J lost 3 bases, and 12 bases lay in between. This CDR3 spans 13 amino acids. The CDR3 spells CASSLTGFYEQYF. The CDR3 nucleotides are TGTGCCAGCAGCCTTACAGGGTTCTACGAGCAGTACTTC.

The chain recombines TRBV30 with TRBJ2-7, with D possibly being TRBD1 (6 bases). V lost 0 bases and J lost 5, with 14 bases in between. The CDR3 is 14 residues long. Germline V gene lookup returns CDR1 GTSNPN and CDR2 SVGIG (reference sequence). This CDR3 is CAWSVNRVSNEQYF. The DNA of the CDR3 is TGTGCCTGGAGTGTGAACAGGGTTTCCAACGAGCAGTACTTC.

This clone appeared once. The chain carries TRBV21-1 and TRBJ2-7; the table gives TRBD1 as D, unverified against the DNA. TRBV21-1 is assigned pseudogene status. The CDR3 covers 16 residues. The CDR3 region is CASSKARAGFSYEQYF. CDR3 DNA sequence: TGTGCCAGCAGCAAAGCGCGCGCAGGCTTCTCCTACGAGCAGTACTTC.

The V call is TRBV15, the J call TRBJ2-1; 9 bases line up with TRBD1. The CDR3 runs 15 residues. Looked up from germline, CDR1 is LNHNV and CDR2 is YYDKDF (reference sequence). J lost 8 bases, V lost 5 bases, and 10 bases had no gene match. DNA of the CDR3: TGTGCCACCAGCTGGGACGGGACAGGGAGAGATGAGCAGTTCTTC. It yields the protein CATSWDGTGRDEQFF.

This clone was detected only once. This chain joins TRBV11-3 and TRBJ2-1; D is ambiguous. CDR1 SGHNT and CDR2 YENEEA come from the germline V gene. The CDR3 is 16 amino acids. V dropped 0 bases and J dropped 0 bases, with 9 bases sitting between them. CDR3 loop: CASSLDLSSSYNEQFF. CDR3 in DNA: TGTGCCAGCAGCTTAGACCTTTCGAGCTCCTACAATGAGCAGTTCTTC.

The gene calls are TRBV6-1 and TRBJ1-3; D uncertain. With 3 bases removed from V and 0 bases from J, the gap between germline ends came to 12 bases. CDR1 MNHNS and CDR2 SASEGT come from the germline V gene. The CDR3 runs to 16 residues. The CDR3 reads CASSDGGSSSGNTIYF. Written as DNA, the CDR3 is TGTGCCAGCAGTGACGGCGGAAGCAGCTCTGGAAACACCATATATTTT.

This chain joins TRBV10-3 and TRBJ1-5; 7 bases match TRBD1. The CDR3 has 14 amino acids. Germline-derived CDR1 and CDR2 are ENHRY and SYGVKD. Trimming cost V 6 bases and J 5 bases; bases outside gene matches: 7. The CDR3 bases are TGTGCCATCAGCCCGACAGGGAAAGATCAGCCCCAGCATTTT. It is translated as CAISPTGKDQPQHF.